This TCR beta chain was observed in a study of blood T cell repertoires in COVID-19. Study information: The study drew acute and convalescent COVID-19 samples from the United States, Italy and Spain.

Assay used: immunoSEQ multiplex PCR; TCRdb lists only in-frame clones, some missing. The sample lists 70,000 to 90,000 clones, less than 90% seen once, with roughly 7.2% in the top ten. Germline CDR1 SQVTM, CDR2 ANQGSEA. This CDR3 region has 14 residues. V lost 5 bases, J lost 0 bases, and 13 bases lay in between. The material sequenced was peripheral blood. This sequence was found in a man aged 60-69 years with acute or convalescent COVID-19. The chain employs TRBV29-1 and TRBJ1-1; no clear D. The CDR3 DNA sequence: TGCAGCGTTCTGTCAGTCGCTCTGAACACTGAAGCTTTCTTT. Encoded protein: CSVLSVALNTEAFF.